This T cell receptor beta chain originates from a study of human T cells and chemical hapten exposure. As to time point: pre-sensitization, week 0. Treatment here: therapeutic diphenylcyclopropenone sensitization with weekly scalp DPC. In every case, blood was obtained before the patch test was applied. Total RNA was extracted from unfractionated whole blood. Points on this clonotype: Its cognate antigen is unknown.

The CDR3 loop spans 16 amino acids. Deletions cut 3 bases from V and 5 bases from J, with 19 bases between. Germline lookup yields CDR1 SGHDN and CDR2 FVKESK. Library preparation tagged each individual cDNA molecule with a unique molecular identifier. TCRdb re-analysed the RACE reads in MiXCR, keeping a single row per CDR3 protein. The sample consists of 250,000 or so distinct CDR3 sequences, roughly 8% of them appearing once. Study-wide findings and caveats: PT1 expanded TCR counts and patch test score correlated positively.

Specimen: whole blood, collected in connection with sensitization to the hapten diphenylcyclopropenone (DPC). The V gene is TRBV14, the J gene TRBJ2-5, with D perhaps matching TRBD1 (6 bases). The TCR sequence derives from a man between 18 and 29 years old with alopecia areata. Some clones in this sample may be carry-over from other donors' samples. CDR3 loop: CASSHRRVRGDETQYF. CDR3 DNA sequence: TGTGCCAGCAGCCATCGAAGGGTCAGGGGAGACGAGACCCAGTACTTC.